These 15 T cell receptor beta chains were all obtained from the same sample, sequenced in a study of regulatory T cells in long-lasting Graves disease. The time point: persistent/refractory GD, antithyroid drugs over 5 years with positive TRAb. There was RNA extracted from PBMCs, and the TCR library was made from it. Both iRepertoire HTBI primers and Arm-PCR of CDR3 regions were used to build the TCR beta libraries. Via MiXCR, TCRdb re-called the multiplex PCR reads, giving one row per CDR3 protein. The sample lists 400,000 to 500,000 distinct CDR3 sequences, 22% seen once, with 13% in the top ten. The sample was peripheral blood mononuclear cells (PBMCs), taken when the disease was refractory, from a patient treated with antithyroid drugs. All receptors come from a female donor with Graves disease.

This clonotype was found many times. The chain employs TRBV11-2 and TRBJ1-5, with D uncertain. Trimming removed 5 bases from V and 2 bases from J, with 13 bases in between. There are 15 residues in the CDR3. CDR1 and CDR2 from the germline V gene are SGHAT and FQNNGV. The CDR3 nucleotides read TGTGCCAGCAGCGCAGCGGGTGGAGGCAATCAGCCCCAGCATTTT. This gives the protein CASSAAGGGNQPQHF.

This clonotype appeared many times. This chain's CDR3 is CASSPGTGGAGYTF. The CDR3 nucleotides are TGTGCCAGCAGTCCCGGGACAGGGGGCGCAGGCTACACCTTC. The genes are TRBV28 and TRBJ1-2; TRBD1 matches 12 bases. Per the germline V gene, CDR1 is MDHEN and CDR2 is SYDVKM. The CDR3 covers 14 residues. The J segment lost 8 bases and the V segment lost 5 bases, leaving 6 bases of the junction unmatched.

This clonotype turned up a few times. The chain combines TRBV6-1 with TRBJ1-2, with D perhaps matching TRBD1 (6 bases). Germline values: CDR1 MNHNS, CDR2 SASEGT. The CDR3 contains 12 residues. The ends were cut back, 8 bases at V and 3 bases at J, with 10 bases in the middle. The CDR3 DNA is TGTGCCAGCGGTCAGGGGTACTATGGCTACACCTTC. Translating gives CASGQGYYGYTF.

A few counts support this clonotype. The J gene is TRBJ1-4, the V gene TRBV19; TRBD1 might be the D (5 bases). From germline, CDR1 is LNHDA and CDR2 SQIVND (reference sequence). V lost 7 bases to trimming and J lost 8 bases, with 17 bases between them. The CDR3 runs to 14 residues. The CDR3 region has the DNA TGTGCCAGTAAAAAATTACAGGACCAGGAAAAACTGTTTTTT. Encoded protein: CASKKLQDQEKLFF.

Many counts were recorded for this clonotype. The CDR3 DNA follows: TGTGCCAGCAGCTTCGAGGGTCTGGAAGCTTTCTTT. This gives the protein CASSFEGLEAFF. The chain employs TRBV11-3 and TRBJ1-1; D ambiguous. Germline lookup yields CDR1 SGHNT and CDR2 YENEEA. This CDR3 has 12 residues. Trimming took 3 bases from V and 8 from J, leaving 10 bases between them.

The CDR3 protein is CASSFTTGGAVDGYTF. CDR3 nucleotide sequence: TGTGCCAGCAGTTTCACGACAGGGGGCGCGGTGGATGGCTACACCTTC. This rearrangement joins TRBV28 to TRBJ1-2; 10 bases are a match to TRBD1. The CDR3 runs 16 residues. Germline V gene sequence: CDR1 MDHEN, CDR2 SYDVKM. The V gene end was trimmed by 3 bases and the J gene end by 6 bases; junction bases not matched to a gene: 10.

The chain recombines TRBV28 with TRBJ2-1; D is perhaps TRBD2 (5 bases). V was clipped by 2 bases and J by 0 bases, with 14 bases between them. The germline CDR1 and CDR2 sequences are MDHEN and SYDVKM. The CDR3 contains 17 residues. The CDR3 loop is CASSLQSGKGSYNEQFF. The CDR3 DNA is TGTGCCAGCAGTTTACAGAGCGGAAAGGGCTCCTACAATGAGCAGTTCTTC.

The rearrangement joins TRBV7-3 to TRBJ1-1; the D is unclear. CDR1 is SGHTA and CDR2 is FQGTGA in the germline V gene. CDR3 length: 15 amino acids. Trimming removed 1 base at V and 3 bases at J, with 12 bases between. This CDR3 is CASSLMPGGDTEAFF. CDR3 bases: TGTGCCAGCAGCTTAATGCCAGGAGGCGACACTGAAGCTTTCTTT.

The chain carries TRBV27 and TRBJ1-5; a weak D match, TRBD1 (6 bases). Germline CDR1 reads MNHEY; CDR2 reads SMNVEV (reference sequence). Trimming left V 8 bases short and J 6 bases short, with 20 bases between. The length of the CDR3 is 15 residues. DNA of the CDR3: TGTGCCAGCGCTCGAATACAGGGAGCGGGTCAGCCCCAGCATTTT. Translating gives CASARIQGAGQPQHF.

The V and J genes are TRBV7-3 and TRBJ2-5; TRBD1 matches at 7 bases. Germline V CDR1 and CDR2: SGHTA, FQGTGA. The CDR3 sequence is 16 residues long. V lost 4 bases and J lost 5; bases outside the gene matches: 13. The CDR3 loop is CASSSTGSQGRETQYF. The DNA for the CDR3 is TGTGCCAGCAGCTCGACCGGTTCACAGGGGCGGGAGACCCAGTACTTC.

The chain employs TRBV6-9 and TRBJ1-2, with 12 bases matching TRBD1. The trim removed 3 bases at V and 4 bases at J, leaving 3 bases unmatched. The CDR3 consists of 15 residues. Germline loops: CDR1 MNHGY, CDR2 SVAAGI. Here the CDR3 reads CASSYGTGGIYGYTF. For the CDR3, the DNA is TGTGCCAGCAGTTACGGGACAGGGGGCATCTATGGCTACACCTTC.

The chain carries TRBV30 and TRBJ2-7; a possible D gene is TRBD2 (5 bases). The germline CDR1 and CDR2 sequences are GTSNPN and SVGIG (reference sequence). The V end was cut by 0 bases, the J end by 5 bases, with 17 bases between. The CDR3 runs 15 residues. This chain's CDR3 is CAWSVESGSFNEQYF. Here the CDR3 DNA reads TGTGCCTGGAGTGTTGAGAGCGGTTCCTTCAACGAGCAGTACTTC.

This clonotype was seen once. A far larger clone is a single base away, which makes a read error likely. The chain is built from TRBV11-2 and TRBJ1-6, with TRBD1 as a possible D gene (5 bases). This CDR3 contains 14 residues. Germline values: CDR1 SGHAT, CDR2 FQNNGV. The CDR3 loop is CASSFQGADSALHF. DNA of the CDR3: TGTGCCAGCAGTTTCCAGGGTGCGGATTCAGCCCTCCACTTT.

This clonotype was seen ten or more times. This chain links TRBV19 with TRBJ2-7; D is ambiguous. Germline V gene data show CDR1 as LNHDA and CDR2 as SQIVND (reference sequence). CDR3 size: 13 residues. The ends were cut back, 9 bases at V and 2 bases at J, with 14 bases in the middle. CDR3 sequence reads: CASSSGLTYEQYF. CDR3 bases: TGTGCCAGCAGTTCGGGTTTGACCTACGAGCAGTACTTC.

This sequence joins TRBV19 and TRBJ1-4; 7 bases line up with TRBD1. V gave up 7 bases and J gave up 0 bases; unmatched junction bases: 5. The CDR3 runs to 15 residues. Germline lookup yields CDR1 LNHDA and CDR2 SQIVND (reference sequence). The CDR3 loop is CASNRGGATNEKLFF. The CDR3 bases are TGTGCCAGTAACAGGGGAGGTGCAACTAATGAAAAACTGTTTTTT.